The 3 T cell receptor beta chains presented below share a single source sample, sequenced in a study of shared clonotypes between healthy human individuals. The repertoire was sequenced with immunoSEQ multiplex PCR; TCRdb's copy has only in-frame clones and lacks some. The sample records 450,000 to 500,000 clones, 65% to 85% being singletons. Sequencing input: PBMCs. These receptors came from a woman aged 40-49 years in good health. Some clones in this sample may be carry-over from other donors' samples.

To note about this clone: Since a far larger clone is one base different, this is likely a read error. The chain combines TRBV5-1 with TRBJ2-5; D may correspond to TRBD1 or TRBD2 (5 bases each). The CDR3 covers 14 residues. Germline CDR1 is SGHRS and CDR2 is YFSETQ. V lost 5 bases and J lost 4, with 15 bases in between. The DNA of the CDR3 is TGCGCCAGCAGGATGGGACCGTACCGAGAGACCCAGTACTTC. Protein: CASRMGPYRETQYF. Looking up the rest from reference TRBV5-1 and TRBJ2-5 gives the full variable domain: KAGVTQTPRYLIKTRGQQVTLSCSPISGHRSVSWYQQTPGQGLQFLFEYFSETQRNKGNFPGRFSGRQFSNSRSEMNVSTLELGDSALYLCASRMGPYRETQYFGPGTRLLVL.

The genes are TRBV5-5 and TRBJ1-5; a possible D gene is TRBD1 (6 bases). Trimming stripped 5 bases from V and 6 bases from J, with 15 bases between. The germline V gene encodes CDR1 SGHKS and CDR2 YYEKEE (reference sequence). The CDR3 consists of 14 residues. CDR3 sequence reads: CASSPEQGTQPQHF. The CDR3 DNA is TGTGCCAGCAGTCCGGAACAGGGAACTCAGCCCCAGCATTTT.

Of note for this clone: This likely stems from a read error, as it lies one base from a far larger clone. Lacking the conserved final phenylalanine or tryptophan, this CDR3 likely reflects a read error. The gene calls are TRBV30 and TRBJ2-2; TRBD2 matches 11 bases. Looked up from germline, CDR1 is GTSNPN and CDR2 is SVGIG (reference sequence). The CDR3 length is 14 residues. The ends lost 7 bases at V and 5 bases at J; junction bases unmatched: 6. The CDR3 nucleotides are TGTGCCTCCCTCCGACTAGCGGGAACCGGGGAGCTGTTTCTT. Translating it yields CASLRLAGTGELFL.